This T cell receptor (beta chain) was recovered during a study of T-cell memory formation after mild COVID-19. Points on this clonotype: Its antigen is unknown.

This CDR3 comprises 17 residues. Unmatched junction bases numbered 17, after V lost 6 bases and J lost 8 bases. Germline V gene data show CDR1 as MNHEY and CDR2 as SVGAGI. TCRdb called the 5' RACE reads again in MiXCR, with one record for every CDR3 protein. The sample carries around 180,000 distinct CDR3 sequences, roughly 18% recorded once. Overall study results and limits: Contracting clones from day 15 to 85 had balanced CD4/CD8; later expanders favoured CD4+. Researchers report contracting CD4+ clones mostly in CM and EM, with CD8+ clones in EMRA. Some clones that responded were present in memory (sampled pre-infection), which suggests cross-reactive memory joined.

The clonotype comes from a man between 18 and 29 years old who had mild COVID-19 (a few samples of this study predate the infection). Cell type and time point are not known. V usage is TRBV6-5 and J usage is TRBJ1-4; 8 positions agree with TRBD1. The sequenced sample consisted of PBMCs or a T cell subset sorted from them (not recorded which). This chain's CDR3 is CASRTRLERTGREKLFF. The CDR3 coding sequence is TGTGCCAGCAGAACCAGATTAGAAAGGACAGGGCGCGAAAAACTGTTTTTT.